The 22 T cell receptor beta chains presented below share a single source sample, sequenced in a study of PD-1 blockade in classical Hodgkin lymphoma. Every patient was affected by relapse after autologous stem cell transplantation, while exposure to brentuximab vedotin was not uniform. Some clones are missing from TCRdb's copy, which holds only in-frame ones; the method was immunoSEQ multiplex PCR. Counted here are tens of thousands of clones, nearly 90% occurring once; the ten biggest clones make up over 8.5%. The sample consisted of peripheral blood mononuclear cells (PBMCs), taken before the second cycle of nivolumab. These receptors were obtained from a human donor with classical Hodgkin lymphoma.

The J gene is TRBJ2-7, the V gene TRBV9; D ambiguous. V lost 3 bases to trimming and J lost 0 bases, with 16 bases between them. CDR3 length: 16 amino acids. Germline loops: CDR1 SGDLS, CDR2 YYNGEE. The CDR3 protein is CASSARDTPSSYEQYF. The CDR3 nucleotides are TGTGCCAGCAGCGCCAGAGACACTCCGAGCTCCTACGAGCAGTACTTC.

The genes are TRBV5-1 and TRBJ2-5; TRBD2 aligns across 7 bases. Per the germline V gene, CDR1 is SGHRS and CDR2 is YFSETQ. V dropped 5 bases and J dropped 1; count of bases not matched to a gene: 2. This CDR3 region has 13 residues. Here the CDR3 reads CASRGGSQETQYF. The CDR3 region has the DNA TGCGCCAGCAGGGGGGGGTCCCAAGAGACCCAGTACTTC.

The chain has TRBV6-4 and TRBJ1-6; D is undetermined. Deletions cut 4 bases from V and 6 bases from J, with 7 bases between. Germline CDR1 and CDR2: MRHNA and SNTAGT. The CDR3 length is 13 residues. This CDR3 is CASSAEFNSPLHF. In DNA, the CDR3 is TGTGCCAGCAGTGCCGAATTTAATTCACCCCTCCACTTT.

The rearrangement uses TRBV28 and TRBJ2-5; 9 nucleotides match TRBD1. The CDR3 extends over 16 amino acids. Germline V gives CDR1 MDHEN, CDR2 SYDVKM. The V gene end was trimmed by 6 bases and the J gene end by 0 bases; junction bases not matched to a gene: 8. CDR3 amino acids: CASRPQGAWNQETQYF. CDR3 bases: TGTGCCAGCAGGCCACAGGGGGCTTGGAACCAAGAGACCCAGTACTTC.

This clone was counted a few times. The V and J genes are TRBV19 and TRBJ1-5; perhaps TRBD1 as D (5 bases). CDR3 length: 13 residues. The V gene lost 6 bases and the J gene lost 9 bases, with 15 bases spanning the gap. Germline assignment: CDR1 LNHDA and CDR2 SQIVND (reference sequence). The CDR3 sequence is CASSPGEGRPQHF. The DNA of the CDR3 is TGTGCCAGTAGCCCGGGGGAAGGCAGGCCCCAGCATTTT.

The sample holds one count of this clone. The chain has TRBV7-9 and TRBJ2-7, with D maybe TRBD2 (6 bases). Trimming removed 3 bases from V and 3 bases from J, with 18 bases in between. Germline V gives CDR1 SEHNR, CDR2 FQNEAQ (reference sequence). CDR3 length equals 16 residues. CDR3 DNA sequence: TGTGCCAGCAGCTTTCTTTCGGGGGAGTACGGCTACGAGCAGTACTTC. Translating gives CASSFLSGEYGYEQYF.

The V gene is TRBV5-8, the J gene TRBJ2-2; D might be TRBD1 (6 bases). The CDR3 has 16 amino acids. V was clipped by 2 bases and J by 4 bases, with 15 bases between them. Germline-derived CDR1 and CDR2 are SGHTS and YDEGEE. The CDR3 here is CASSFRAGAGTGELFF. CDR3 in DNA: TGTGCCAGCAGCTTTCGTGCAGGGGCTGGCACCGGGGAGCTGTTTTTT.

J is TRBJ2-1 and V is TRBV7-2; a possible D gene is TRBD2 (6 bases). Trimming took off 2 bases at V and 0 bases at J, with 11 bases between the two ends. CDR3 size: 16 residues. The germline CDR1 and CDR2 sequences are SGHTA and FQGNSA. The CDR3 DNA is TGTGCCAGCAGCTTATGGGGGGATAGCTCCTACAATGAGCAGTTCTTC. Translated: CASSLWGDSSYNEQFF.

The DNA of the CDR3 is TGTGCCAGCAGCGTAGCGACTAGCGGAAGCACAGATACGCAGTATTTT. It yields the protein CASSVATSGSTDTQYF. The chain is built from TRBV9 and TRBJ2-3, with 9 bases fitting TRBD2. The CDR3 is made up of 16 amino acids. Germline CDR1 is SGDLS and CDR2 is YYNGEE. V lost 0 bases, J lost 0 bases, and 2 bases stayed unmatched.

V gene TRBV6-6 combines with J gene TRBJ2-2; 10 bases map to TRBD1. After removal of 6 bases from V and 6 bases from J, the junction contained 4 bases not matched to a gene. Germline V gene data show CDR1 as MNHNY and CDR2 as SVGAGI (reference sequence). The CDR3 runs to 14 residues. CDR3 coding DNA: TGTGCCAGCAGATGGACAGGGGGAGCCGGGGAGCTGTTTTTT. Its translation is CASRWTGGAGELFF.

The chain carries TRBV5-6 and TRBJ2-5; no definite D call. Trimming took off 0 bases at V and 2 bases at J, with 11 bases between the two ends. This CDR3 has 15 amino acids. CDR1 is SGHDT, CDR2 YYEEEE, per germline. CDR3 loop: CASSLARGPQETQYF. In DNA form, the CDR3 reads TGTGCCAGCAGCTTGGCTCGCGGACCACAAGAGACCCAGTACTTC.

The CDR3 nucleotides are TGTGCCAGCAGTTACGGGGGTTCTGGAAACACCATATATTTT. Translation: CASSYGGSGNTIYF. The genes are TRBV6-6 and TRBJ1-3; D possibly corresponds to TRBD1 (5 bases). Germline assignment: CDR1 MNHNY and CDR2 SVGAGI (reference sequence). The CDR3 loop spans 14 amino acids. V was cut by 2 bases and J by 1 base, with 6 bases left in between.

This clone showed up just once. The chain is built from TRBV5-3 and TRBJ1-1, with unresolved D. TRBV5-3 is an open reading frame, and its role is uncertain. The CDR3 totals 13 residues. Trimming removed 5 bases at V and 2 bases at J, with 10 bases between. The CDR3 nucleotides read TGTGCCAGAAGGGAAGGGAAAAACACTGAAGCTTTCTTT. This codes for CARREGKNTEAFF.

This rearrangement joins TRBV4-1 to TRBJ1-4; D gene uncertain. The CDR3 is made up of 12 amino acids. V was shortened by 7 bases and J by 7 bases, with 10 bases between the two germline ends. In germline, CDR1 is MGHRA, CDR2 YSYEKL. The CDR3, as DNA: TGCGCCAGCACCTCCAATTCTGAAAAACTGTTTTTT. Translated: CASTSNSEKLFF.

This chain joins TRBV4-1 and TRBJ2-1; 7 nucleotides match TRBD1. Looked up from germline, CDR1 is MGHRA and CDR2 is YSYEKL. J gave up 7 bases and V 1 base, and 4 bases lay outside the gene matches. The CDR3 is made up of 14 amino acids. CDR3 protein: CASSQGTGANEQFF. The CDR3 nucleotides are TGCGCCAGCAGCCAAGGGACAGGTGCGAATGAGCAGTTCTTC.

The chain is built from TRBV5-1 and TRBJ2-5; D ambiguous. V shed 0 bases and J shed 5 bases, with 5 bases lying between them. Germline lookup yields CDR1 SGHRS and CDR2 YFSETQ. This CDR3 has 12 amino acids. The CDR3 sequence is CASSLAEETQYF. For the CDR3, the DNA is TGCGCCAGCAGCTTGGCGGAGGAGACCCAGTACTTC. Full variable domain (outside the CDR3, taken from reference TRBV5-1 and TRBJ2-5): KAGVTQTPRYLIKTRGQQVTLSCSPISGHRSVSWYQQTPGQGLQFLFEYFSETQRNKGNFPGRFSGRQFSNSRSEMNVSTLELGDSALYLCASSLAEETQYFGPGTRLLVL.

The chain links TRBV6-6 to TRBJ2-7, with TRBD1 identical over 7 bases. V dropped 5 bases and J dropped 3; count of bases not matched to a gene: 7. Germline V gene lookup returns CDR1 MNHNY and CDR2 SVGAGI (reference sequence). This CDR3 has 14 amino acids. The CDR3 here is CASSHPDRVYEQYF. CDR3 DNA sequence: TGTGCCAGCAGTCACCCTGACAGGGTCTACGAGCAGTACTTC.

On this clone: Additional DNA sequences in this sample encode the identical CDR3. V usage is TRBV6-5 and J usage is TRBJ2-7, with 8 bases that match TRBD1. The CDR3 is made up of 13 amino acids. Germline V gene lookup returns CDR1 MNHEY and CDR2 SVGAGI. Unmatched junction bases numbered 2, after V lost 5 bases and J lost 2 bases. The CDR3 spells CASSRTGPYEQYF. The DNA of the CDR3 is TGTGCCAGCAGTAGGACAGGGCCCTACGAGCAGTACTTC.

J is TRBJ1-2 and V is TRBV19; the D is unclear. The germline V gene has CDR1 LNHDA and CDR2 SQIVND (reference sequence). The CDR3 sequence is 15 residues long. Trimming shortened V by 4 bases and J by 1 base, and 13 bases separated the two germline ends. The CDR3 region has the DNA TGTGCCAGTAGTAGGCTACAGCCCAATAACTATGGCTACACCTTC. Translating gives CASSRLQPNNYGYTF.

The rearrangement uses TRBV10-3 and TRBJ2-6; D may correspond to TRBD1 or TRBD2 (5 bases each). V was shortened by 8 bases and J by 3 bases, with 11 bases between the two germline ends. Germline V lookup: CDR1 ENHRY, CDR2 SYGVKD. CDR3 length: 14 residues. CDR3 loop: CAIGGASGANVLTF. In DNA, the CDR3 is TGTGCCATCGGGGGAGCAAGTGGGGCCAACGTCCTGACTTTC.

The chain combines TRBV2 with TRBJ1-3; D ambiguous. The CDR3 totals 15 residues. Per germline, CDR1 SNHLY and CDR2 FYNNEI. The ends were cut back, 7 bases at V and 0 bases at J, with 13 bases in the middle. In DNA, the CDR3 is TGTGCCAGCACCTATACGGCGGACTCTGGAAACACCATATATTTT. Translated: CASTYTADSGNTIYF.

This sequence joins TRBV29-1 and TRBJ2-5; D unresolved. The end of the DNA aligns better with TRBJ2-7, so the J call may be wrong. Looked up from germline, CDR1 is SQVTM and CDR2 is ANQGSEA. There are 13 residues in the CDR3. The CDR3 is CSVARPMSYEQYF. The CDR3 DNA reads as TGCAGCGTTGCCCGGCCCATGTCCTACGAGCAGTACTTC.